This T cell receptor (beta chain) is drawn from a study of blood T cell repertoires in COVID-19. In the authors' workflow: Quantification of nucleated cells was approximated via reference gene primer amplification. TCRdb's table, derived via immunoSEQ multiplex PCR, lists solely in-frame clones and lacks some. The V and J calls and clone size come from that table; D and trimming were worked out from the DNA. The sample holds under 150,000 clones; around 85% are singletons and the top ten take 1.5% to 1.8%. Trimming shortened V by 4 bases and J by 0 bases, and 14 bases separated the two germline ends. Germline V gene sequence: CDR1 SGHRS, CDR2 YFSETQ. The CDR3 totals 15 residues.

Source material: peripheral blood. This chain uses TRBV5-1 with TRBJ2-7, with D unclear. The clonotype originates from a man between 50 and 59 years old with acute or convalescent COVID-19. Here the CDR3 reads CASSPSPFLSYEQYF. The CDR3, as DNA: TGCGCCAGCAGCCCGAGCCCATTCCTCTCCTACGAGCAGTACTTC. The full variable domain, its missing parts supplied by reference TRBV5-1 and TRBJ2-7, is KAGVTQTPRYLIKTRGQQVTLSCSPISGHRSVSWYQQTPGQGLQFLFEYFSETQRNKGNFPGRFSGRQFSNSRSEMNVSTLELGDSALYLCASSPSPFLSYEQYFGPGTRLTVT.